This T cell receptor (beta chain) was sequenced for a study of blood T cell repertoires in COVID-19. Some clones are missing from TCRdb's copy, which holds only in-frame ones; the method was immunoSEQ multiplex PCR. The data contain nearly 110,000 clones, around 80% of them singletons. The CDR3 runs 13 residues. V shed 6 bases, J shed 0 bases, and the junction held 5 bases outside the gene matches. Germline CDR1 and CDR2: SQVTM and ANQGSEA. The clonotype originates from a woman aged 60-75 years with acute or convalescent COVID-19. The chain carries TRBV29-1 and TRBJ2-7; 7 bases align to TRBD1. Sequencing was done on a sample of peripheral blood. The CDR3 reads CSVTGLGSYEQYF. The CDR3 DNA sequence: TGCAGCGTGACAGGGCTGGGCTCCTACGAGCAGTACTTC.